The next 31 T cell receptor beta chains were all read from a single sample in a study of blood T cell repertoires in COVID-19. The table came from immunoSEQ multiplex PCR; TCRdb's copy has only in-frame clones and leaves some out. The sample holds 220,000 or so clones; around 87% are singletons and the top ten take roughly 15%. The sample taken for sequencing was PBMCs or T cells enriched from blood (not recorded which). The receptors were sampled from a man aged 30 to 45 who had been exposed to COVID-19.

The CDR3 nucleotides are TGCGCCAGCAGCCTGACACGGCGAGAGACCCAGTACTTC. Its translation is CASSLTRRETQYF. V gene TRBV4-1 combines with J gene TRBJ2-5; no definite D call. V was clipped by 4 bases and J by 4 bases, with 10 bases between them. The CDR3 contains 13 residues. Germline values: CDR1 MGHRA, CDR2 YSYEKL.

The CDR3 bases are TGTGCCAGTAGACGGGACAGCAACTATGGCTACACCTTC. It specifies CASRRDSNYGYTF. The rearrangement uses TRBV19 and TRBJ1-2, with TRBD1 matching over 7 bases. The CDR3 extends over 13 amino acids. The trim removed 6 bases at V and 2 bases at J, leaving 3 bases unmatched. The germline V gene encodes CDR1 LNHDA and CDR2 SQIVND (reference sequence).

The genes are TRBV19 and TRBJ2-1; TRBD1 agrees at 9 bases. The trim removed 4 bases at V and 6 bases at J, leaving 4 bases unmatched. The CDR3 has 14 amino acids. The germline CDR1 and CDR2 sequences are LNHDA and SQIVND (reference sequence). This CDR3 is CASSKGQGSNEQFF. The CDR3 DNA is TGTGCCAGTAGTAAAGGACAGGGGAGCAATGAGCAGTTCTTC.

The chain recombines TRBV10-3 with TRBJ2-7; 8 bases map to TRBD1. The trim removed 4 bases at V and 2 bases at J, leaving 16 bases unmatched. Germline V gene sequence: CDR1 ENHRY, CDR2 SYGVKD. This CDR3 has 18 residues. CDR3 in DNA: TGTGCCATCAGTGGTGACCGGGACAGGAGAATCGGTCCCTACGAGCAGTACTTC. Its protein is CAISGDRDRRIGPYEQYF.

V usage is TRBV7-8 and J usage is TRBJ1-2, with 7 bases that match TRBD1. V lost 4 bases, J lost 0 bases, and 5 bases stayed unmatched. This CDR3 comprises 15 residues. CDR1 is SGHVS, CDR2 FQNEAQ, per germline. The CDR3 DNA reads TGTGCCAGCAGCTCGTCGACAGGGTCTAACTATGGCTACACCTTC. It codes for CASSSSTGSNYGYTF.

The CDR3 is CASSKADRYYEQYF. In nucleotides, the CDR3 is TGTGCCAGCTCGAAGGCAGACAGATACTACGAGCAGTACTTC. The chain uses TRBV18 and TRBJ2-7; D is perhaps TRBD1 (5 bases). Germline CDR1 and CDR2: KGHSH and LQKENI. The CDR3 totals 14 residues. V was clipped by 6 bases and J by 3 bases, with 15 bases between them.

The chain couples TRBV7-3 to TRBJ2-1; perhaps TRBD2 as D (5 bases). This CDR3 region has 15 residues. The V and J ends lost 3 bases and 3 bases respectively, with 12 bases between them. CDR1 and CDR2 (germline): SGHTA, FQGTGA. CDR3 nucleotides: TGTGCCAGCAGCTTCGGAACTAGAGTCTACAATGAGCAGTTCTTC. Residues: CASSFGTRVYNEQFF. Full variable domain (remainder filled in from reference TRBV7-3 and TRBJ2-1): GAGVSQTPSNKVTEKGKYVELRCDPISGHTALYWYRQSLGQGPEFLIYFQGTGAADDSGLPNDRFFAVRPEGSVSTLKIQRTERGDSAVYLCASSFGTRVYNEQFFGPGTRLTVL.

The chain has TRBV7-9 and TRBJ1-5; D gene unclear. CDR1 SEHNR and CDR2 FQNEAQ come from the germline V gene (reference sequence). Trimming cost V 3 bases and J 2 bases, with 14 bases left between them. The CDR3 has 16 amino acids. For the CDR3, the DNA is TGTGCCAGCAGCTTTTGGGGTGCGGGAGGCAATCAGCCCCAGCATTTT. Translated, it gives CASSFWGAGGNQPQHF.

The rearrangement uses TRBV30 and TRBJ2-7; TRBD2 matches at 7 bases. Per germline, CDR1 GTSNPN and CDR2 SVGIG (reference sequence). The CDR3 totals 14 residues. V shed 1 base, J shed 7 bases, and the junction held 10 bases outside the gene matches. In DNA, the CDR3 is TGTGCCTGGAGTGCTCTGGGAGGGGCGGATGAGCAGTACTTC. It encodes CAWSALGGADEQYF.

The V and J genes are TRBV4-2 and TRBJ2-7; a possible D gene is TRBD1 (5 bases). Germline lookup yields CDR1 LGHNA and CDR2 YNFKEQ. V gave up 1 base and J gave up 2 bases, with 9 bases separating them. This CDR3 spans 14 amino acids. Here the CDR3 DNA reads TGTGCCAGCAGCCAAGTAGCAGGGCCCTACGAGCAGTACTTC. Translation gives CASSQVAGPYEQYF.

This clone showed up just once. The chain has TRBV2 and TRBJ2-4; D is undetermined. Germline CDR1 and CDR2: SNHLY and FYNNEI. CDR3 length equals 14 residues. Trimming took 4 bases from V and 1 from J, leaving 8 bases between them. CDR3 residues: CASSGTVAKNIQYF. CDR3 sequence (DNA): TGTGCCAGCAGTGGAACGGTTGCCAAAAACATTCAGTACTTC.

The chain links TRBV28 to TRBJ1-1; D gene uncertain. Germline CDR1 reads MDHEN; CDR2 reads SYDVKM. V was cut by 3 bases and J by 0 bases, with 11 bases left in between. This CDR3 contains 15 residues. DNA for the CDR3: TGTGCCAGCAGTTTGGCAGAAATACTGAACACTGAAGCTTTCTTT. Protein: CASSLAEILNTEAFF.

This clone appeared a single time. The chain couples TRBV18 to TRBJ2-2; D is possibly TRBD1 (5 bases). CDR1 and CDR2 from the germline V gene are KGHSH and LQKENI. V lost 6 bases, J lost 7 bases, and 15 bases lay in between. This CDR3 is built from 14 residues. CDR3 sequence: CASSFTGAIGELFF. The CDR3 region has the DNA TGTGCCAGCTCGTTCACAGGAGCCATCGGGGAGCTGTTTTTT.

The chain uses TRBV6-2 or TRBV6-3 and TRBJ1-1, with 9 bases lining up with TRBD1. J was trimmed by 1 base and V by 5 bases; bases with no gene match: 11. The germline V gene has CDR1 MNHEY and CDR2 SVGEGT. CDR3 size: 17 residues. CDR3 sequence (DNA): TGTGCCAGCAGTACTCGCCGGGACAGGGAGCCGAACACTGAAGCTTTCTTT. Its translation is CASSTRRDREPNTEAFF.

The chain combines TRBV5-1 with TRBJ2-7; a possible D gene is TRBD1 (5 bases). The germline V gene encodes CDR1 SGHRS and CDR2 YFSETQ. The V and J ends lost 4 bases and 3 bases respectively, with 8 bases between them. This CDR3 is built from 12 residues. The CDR3 coding sequence is TGCGCCAGCAGCGACAGCTTCTACGAGCAGTACTTC. Translating gives CASSDSFYEQYF.

The chain is built from TRBV5-1 and TRBJ1-1; maybe TRBD1 (6 bases). The length of the CDR3 is 16 residues. Trimming took 2 bases from V and 1 from J, leaving 15 bases between them. Germline loops: CDR1 SGHRS, CDR2 YFSETQ. The CDR3 DNA follows: TGCGCCAGCAGCTTCCTCAGGGGTTCGCCGAACACTGAAGCTTTCTTT. It encodes CASSFLRGSPNTEAFF.

This clone has only one observation. The chain couples TRBV19 to TRBJ1-2; 9 nucleotides align to TRBD1. V lost 6 bases and J lost 14; bases outside the gene matches: 10. Per germline, CDR1 LNHDA and CDR2 SQIVND (reference sequence). CDR3 length: 12 amino acids. The CDR3 coding sequence is TGTGCCAGTAGGGATGAAGGACAGGGGTATACCTTC. Its protein product is CASRDEGQGYTF.

In DNA, the CDR3 is TGTGCCAGTAGTTTTAGAGGGCAGCCCCAGCATTTT. Protein sequence: CASSFRGQPQHF. The chain is built from TRBV19 and TRBJ1-5; D is undetermined. CDR1 is LNHDA and CDR2 is SQIVND in the germline V gene (reference sequence). The CDR3 sequence is 12 residues long. The V gene lost 5 bases and the J gene lost 7 bases, with 9 bases spanning the gap.

In this sample, this clone turned up once. V is TRBV9 and J is TRBJ2-2, with 8 nucleotides matching TRBD1. This CDR3 spans 17 amino acids. Unmatched junction bases numbered 8, after V lost 4 bases and J lost 0 bases. Germline values: CDR1 SGDLS, CDR2 YYNGEE. CDR3 DNA: TGTGCCAGCAGCATGGGACAGGTTTTCGCGAACACCGGGGAGCTGTTTTTT. It codes for CASSMGQVFANTGELFF.

J is TRBJ2-7 and V is TRBV10-1; D is uncertain. The CDR3 contains 9 residues. V was pared by 10 bases and J by 8 bases, with 9 bases between. The germline V gene encodes CDR1 WNHNN and CDR2 SYGVQD (reference sequence). The CDR3 spells CANWAKQYF. The DNA of the CDR3 is TGCGCCAACTGGGCGAAGCAGTACTTC.

This clone was seen only once. This chain links TRBV6-2 or TRBV6-3 with TRBJ2-7; TRBD2 might be the D (6 bases). CDR1 is MNHEY, CDR2 SVGEGT, per germline. This CDR3 comprises 11 residues. V gave up 3 bases and J gave up 11 bases, with 11 bases separating them. For the CDR3, the DNA is TGTGCCAGCAGTTATGGTGGAGGGAAGTACTTC. It translates to CASSYGGGKYF.

This clone was counted between two and nine times. This chain links TRBV5-1 with TRBJ1-2; possible D gene TRBD1, 5 bases. CDR1 and CDR2 (germline): SGHRS, YFSETQ. Trimming stripped 0 bases from V and 8 bases from J, with 11 bases between. The CDR3 is made up of 13 amino acids. CDR3 amino acids: CASSLDGGDGYTF. For the CDR3, the DNA is TGCGCCAGCAGCTTGGATGGGGGGGACGGCTACACCTTC.

This clone was recorded a few times. The V and J genes are TRBV15 and TRBJ1-1; D perhaps matches TRBD1 (6 bases). CDR3 length: 18 residues. Deletions cut 0 bases from V and 4 bases from J, with 21 bases between. Germline CDR1 LNHNV, CDR2 YYDKDF (reference sequence). CDR3 in amino acids: CATSRDPSGGRRLTEAFF. The CDR3 bases are TGTGCCACCAGCAGAGATCCTAGCGGGGGGCGAAGGCTCACTGAAGCTTTCTTT. Using reference TRBV15 and TRBJ1-1 for the parts outside the CDR3, the full variable domain is DAMVIQNPRYQVTQFGKPVTLSCSQTLNHNVMYWYQQKSSQAPKLLFHYYDKDFNNEADTPDNFQSRRPNTSFCFLDIRSPGLGDTAMYLCATSRDPSGGRRLTEAFFGQGTRLTVV.

This rearrangement joins TRBV5-1 to TRBJ2-5, with 8 bases fitting TRBD2. The CDR3 runs to 15 residues. The V gene end was trimmed by 0 bases and the J gene end by 2 bases; junction bases not matched to a gene: 3. Germline values: CDR1 SGHRS, CDR2 YFSETQ. CDR3 bases: TGCGCCAGCAGCTTGGGACTAGCGAGACAAGAGACCCAGTACTTC. Protein product: CASSLGLARQETQYF.

The rearrangement joins TRBV6-5 to TRBJ1-1, with 10 nucleotides matching TRBD1. CDR3 length: 16 residues. The germline V gene encodes CDR1 MNHEY and CDR2 SVGAGI. Losses at the gene ends were 1 base for V and 8 bases for J; bases not matched to a gene: 10. The CDR3 region is CASSYLTGGRAGEAFF. The CDR3 DNA is TGTGCCAGCAGTTACTTGACAGGGGGCCGGGCCGGAGAAGCTTTCTTT.

The V call is TRBV5-4, the J call TRBJ1-5, with D tentatively TRBD1 (6 bases). Trimming removed 4 bases from V and 3 bases from J, with 11 bases in between. The CDR3 consists of 14 residues. The germline CDR1 and CDR2 sequences are SGHNT and YYREEE (reference sequence). This CDR3 reads CASSQDRNNQPQHF. The CDR3 bases are TGTGCCAGCAGCCAGGACAGAAACAATCAGCCCCAGCATTTT. The full variable domain, with the rest looked up from reference TRBV5-4 and TRBJ1-5, is ETGVTQSPTHLIKTRGQQVTLRCSSQSGHNTVSWYQQALGQGPQFIFQYYREEENGRGNFPPRFSGLQFPNYSSELNVNALELDDSALYLCASSQDRNNQPQHFGDGTRLSIL.

The V and J genes are TRBV7-2 and TRBJ1-5; D perhaps matches TRBD1 (5 bases). CDR1 and CDR2 from the germline V gene are SGHTA and FQGNSA. This CDR3 spans 15 amino acids. Deletions cut 5 bases from V and 3 bases from J, with 14 bases between. CDR3 sequence reads: CASSNRTAYNQPQHF. The CDR3 bases are TGTGCCAGCAGCAACAGGACGGCTTACAATCAGCCCCAGCATTTT.

This chain joins TRBV5-1 and TRBJ1-2; D unresolved. Germline V gene sequence: CDR1 SGHRS, CDR2 YFSETQ. The CDR3 loop spans 13 amino acids. V lost 0 bases and J lost 4, with 7 bases in between. CDR3: CASSLADSYGYTF. The CDR3 nucleotides read TGCGCCAGCAGCTTGGCCGATAGCTATGGCTACACCTTC.

V usage is TRBV4-3 and J usage is TRBJ1-2, with 8 bases matching TRBD1. The trim removed 0 bases at V and 6 bases at J, leaving 6 bases unmatched. The CDR3 has 15 amino acids. Germline loops: CDR1 LGHNA, CDR2 YSLEER. The CDR3 loop reads CASSQDRAGGNGYTF. The CDR3 DNA reads TGCGCCAGCAGCCAAGATAGGGCAGGGGGCAATGGCTACACCTTC.

The rearrangement links TRBV6-5 to TRBJ1-2; possibly TRBD1 for D (6 bases). Germline assignment: CDR1 MNHEY and CDR2 SVGAGI. Trimming cost V 0 bases and J 3 bases, with 8 bases left between them. This CDR3 has 14 amino acids. CDR3 in amino acids: CASSYSGGDYGYTF. The CDR3, as DNA: TGTGCCAGCAGTTACTCAGGGGGGGACTATGGCTACACCTTC.

The chain links TRBV4-1 to TRBJ1-2; D may be TRBD1 (6 bases). CDR3 size: 13 residues. Per germline, CDR1 MGHRA and CDR2 YSYEKL. The ends were cut back, 4 bases at V and 7 bases at J, with 13 bases in the middle. CDR3 protein: CASSPRGGGGYTF. In nucleotides, the CDR3 is TGCGCCAGCAGCCCGAGAGGGGGGGGTGGCTACACCTTC.